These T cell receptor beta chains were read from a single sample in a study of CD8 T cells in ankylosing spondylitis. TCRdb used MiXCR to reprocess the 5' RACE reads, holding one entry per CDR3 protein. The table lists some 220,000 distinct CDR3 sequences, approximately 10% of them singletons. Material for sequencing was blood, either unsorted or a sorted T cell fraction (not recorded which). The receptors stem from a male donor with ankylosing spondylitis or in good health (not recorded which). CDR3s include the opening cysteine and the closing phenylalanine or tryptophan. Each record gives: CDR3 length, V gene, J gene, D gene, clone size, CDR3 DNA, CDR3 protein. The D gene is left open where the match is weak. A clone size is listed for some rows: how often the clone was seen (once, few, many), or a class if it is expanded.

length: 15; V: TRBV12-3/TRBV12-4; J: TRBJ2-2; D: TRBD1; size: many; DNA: TGTGCCAGCAGTTTACAGGGGGCAATTGCCGGGGAGCTGTTTTTT; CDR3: CASSLQGAIAGELFF
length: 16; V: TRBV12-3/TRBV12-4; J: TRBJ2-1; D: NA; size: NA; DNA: TGTGCCAGCAGTTTAGCGCGGGGACTTGGTTACAATGAGCAGTTCTTC; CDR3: CASSLARGLGYNEQFF
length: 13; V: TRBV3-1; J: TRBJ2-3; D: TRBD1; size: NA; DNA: TGTGCCAGCAGCCAAGGCAGGGGGAATACGCAGTATTTT; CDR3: CASSQGRGNTQYF
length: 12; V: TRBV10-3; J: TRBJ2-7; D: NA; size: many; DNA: TGTGCCATCAGTGCCCAGTACTACGAGCAGTACTTC; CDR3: CAISAQYYEQYF
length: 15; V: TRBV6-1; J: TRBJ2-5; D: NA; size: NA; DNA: TGTGCCAGCAGCCTGGGAGTAGGGGACCAAGAGACCCAGTACTTC; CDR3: CASSLGVGDQETQYF
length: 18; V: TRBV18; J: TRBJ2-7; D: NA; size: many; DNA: TGTGCCAGCTCACCACCGGCCTATTCCGGGACTCAAAACTACGAGCAGTACTTC; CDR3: CASSPPAYSGTQNYEQYF
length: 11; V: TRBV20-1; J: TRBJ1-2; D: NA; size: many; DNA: TGCAGTGCAGCAGGATTGGGCGGCTACACCTTC; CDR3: CSAAGLGGYTF
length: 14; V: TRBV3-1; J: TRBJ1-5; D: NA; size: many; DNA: TGTGCCAGCAGCCAAGCAGGGGTTGGTCAGCCCCAGCATTTT; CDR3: CASSQAGVGQPQHF
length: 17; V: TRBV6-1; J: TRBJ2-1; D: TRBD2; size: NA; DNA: TGTGCCAGCAGCCGTTCTAGCGGGAGACCGTCCAGCAATGAGCAGTTCTTC; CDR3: CASSRSSGRPSSNEQFF
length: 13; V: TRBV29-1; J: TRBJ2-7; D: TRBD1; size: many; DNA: TGCAGCGTTGGTTTTCAGGGGGCTTACGAGCAGTACTTC; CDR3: CSVGFQGAYEQYF
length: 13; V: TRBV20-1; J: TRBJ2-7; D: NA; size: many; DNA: TGCAGTGCCGGACTCTCCAGCTCCTACGAGCAGTACTTC; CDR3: CSAGLSSSYEQYF
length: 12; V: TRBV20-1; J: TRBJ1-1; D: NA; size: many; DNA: TGCAGTGCTTCGGACTGGAACACTGAAGCTTTCTTT; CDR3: CSASDWNTEAFF
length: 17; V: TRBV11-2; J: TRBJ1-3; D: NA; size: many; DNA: TGTGCCAGCAGCTTAATGTTCAGATCCGCCTCTGGAAACACCATATATTTT; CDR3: CASSLMFRSASGNTIYF
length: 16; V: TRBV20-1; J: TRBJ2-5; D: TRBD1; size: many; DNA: TGCAGTGCTAGATCTGACAGGGTAGGCCCACAAGAGACCCAGTACTTC; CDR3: CSARSDRVGPQETQYF
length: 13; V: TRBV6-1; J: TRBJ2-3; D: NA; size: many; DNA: TGTGCCAGCAGCCGACAGTTCACAGATACGCAGTATTTT; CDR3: CASSRQFTDTQYF
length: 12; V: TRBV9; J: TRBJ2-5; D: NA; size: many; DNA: TGTGCCAGCAGCGTAGGGGAAGAGACCCAGTACTTC; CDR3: CASSVGEETQYF
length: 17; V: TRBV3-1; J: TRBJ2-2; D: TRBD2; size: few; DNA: TGTGCCAGCAGCCAAGCTTGGCTAGCGGGGGGAGCCGGGGAGCTGTTTTTT; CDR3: CASSQAWLAGGAGELFF
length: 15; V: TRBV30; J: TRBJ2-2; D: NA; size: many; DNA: TGTGCCTGGAGTGTACCTAGTTTAACGATCGGGGAGCTGTTTTTT; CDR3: CAWSVPSLTIGELFF
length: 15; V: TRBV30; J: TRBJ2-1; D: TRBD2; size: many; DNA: TGTGCCTGGAGCAGGGGACTAGCGGCCTACAATGAGCAGTTCTTC; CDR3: CAWSRGLAAYNEQFF
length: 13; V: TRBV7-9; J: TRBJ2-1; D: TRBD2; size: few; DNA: TGTGCCAGCAGCAAGCGGGGTACTGGTGAGCAGTTCTTC; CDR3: CASSKRGTGEQFF
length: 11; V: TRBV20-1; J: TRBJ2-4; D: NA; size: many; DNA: TGCAGTGCTAGCAGACAGGAGATTCAGTACTTC; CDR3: CSASRQEIQYF
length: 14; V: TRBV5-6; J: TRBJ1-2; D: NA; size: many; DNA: TGTGCCAGCAGCCCCGGCGTAGCGGGGATTGGCTACACCTTC; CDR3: CASSPGVAGIGYTF
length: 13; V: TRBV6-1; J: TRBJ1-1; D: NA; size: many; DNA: TGTGCCAGCAGGTTTGGGGGAAACACTGAAGCTTTCTTT; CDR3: CASRFGGNTEAFF
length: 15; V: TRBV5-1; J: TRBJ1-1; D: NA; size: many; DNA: TGCGCCAGCAGCTTGGAGGGACAATTGAACACTGAAGCTTTCTTT; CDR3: CASSLEGQLNTEAFF
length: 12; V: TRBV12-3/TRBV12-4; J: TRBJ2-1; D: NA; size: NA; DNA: TGTGCCAGCAGTAGCCCTCGGGGGGAGCAGTTCTTC; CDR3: CASSSPRGEQFF
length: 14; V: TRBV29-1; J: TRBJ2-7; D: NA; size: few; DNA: TGCAGCGTTGAAGGCGAAGGGTACCCCTACGAGCAGTACTTC; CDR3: CSVEGEGYPYEQYF
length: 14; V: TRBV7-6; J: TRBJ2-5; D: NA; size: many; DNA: TGTGCCAGCAGCTTATACCCCAGGGGAGAGACCCAGTACTTC; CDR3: CASSLYPRGETQYF
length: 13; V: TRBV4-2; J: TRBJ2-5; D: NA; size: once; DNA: TGTGCCAGGAGCCCCGGGACGGAAGAGACCCAGTACTTC; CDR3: CARSPGTEETQYF
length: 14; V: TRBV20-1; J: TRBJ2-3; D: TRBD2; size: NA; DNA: TGCAGTGCTAAAGCGGGGGGGACCACAGATACGCAGTATTTT; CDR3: CSAKAGGTTDTQYF
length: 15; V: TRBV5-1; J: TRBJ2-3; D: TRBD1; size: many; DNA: TGCGCCAGCAGCAAAGGGGACAGCAACACAGATACGCAGTATTTT; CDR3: CASSKGDSNTDTQYF
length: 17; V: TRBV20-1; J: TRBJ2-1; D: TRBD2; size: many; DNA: TGCAGTGCTAGAGACTTGACTAGCGGGAGTACAAAGAATGAGCAGTTCTTC; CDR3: CSARDLTSGSTKNEQFF
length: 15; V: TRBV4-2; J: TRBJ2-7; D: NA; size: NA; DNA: TGTGCCAGCAGCCAAGATCGAGAGGGGACCTACGAGCAGTACTTC; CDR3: CASSQDREGTYEQYF
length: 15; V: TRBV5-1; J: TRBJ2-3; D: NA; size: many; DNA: TGCGCCAGCAATGAGAGCGAGTTGGGTACAGATACGCAGTATTTT; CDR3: CASNESELGTDTQYF
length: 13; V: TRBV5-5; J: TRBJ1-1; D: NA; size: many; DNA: TGTGCCAGCACGCGGGTACCAAACACTGAAGCTTTCTTT; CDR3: CASTRVPNTEAFF
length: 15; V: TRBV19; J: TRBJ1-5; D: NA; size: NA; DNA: TGTGCCAGTAACCGAGGGGGTCTTAGCAATCAGCCCCAGCATTTT; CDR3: CASNRGGLSNQPQHF
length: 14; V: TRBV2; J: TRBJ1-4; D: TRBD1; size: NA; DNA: TGTGCCAGCAGATCCCTGGGACAGCAGGAAAAACTGTTTTTT; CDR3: CASRSLGQQEKLFF
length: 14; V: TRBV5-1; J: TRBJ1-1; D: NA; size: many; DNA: TGCGCCAGCAGTACGGGACCGCTGAACACTGAAGCTTTCTTT; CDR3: CASSTGPLNTEAFF
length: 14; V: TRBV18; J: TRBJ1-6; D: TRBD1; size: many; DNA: TGTGCCAGCTCACCGGGCAGGGGGAATTCACCCCTCCACTTT; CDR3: CASSPGRGNSPLHF
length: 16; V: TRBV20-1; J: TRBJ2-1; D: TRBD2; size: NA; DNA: TGCAGTGCTAGAGATGCGGGTAGCGGGGGGTGGAATGAGCAGTTCTTC; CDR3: CSARDAGSGGWNEQFF
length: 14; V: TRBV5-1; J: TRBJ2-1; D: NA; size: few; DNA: TGCGCCAGCCAGAAGGCTTCACCAGAAGGTGAGCAGTTCTTC; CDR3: CASQKASPEGEQFF
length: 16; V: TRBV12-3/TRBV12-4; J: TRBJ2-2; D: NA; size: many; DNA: TGTGCCAGCAGTCAGACGGGGGGCCTCAGTTCCGGGGAGCTGTTTTTT; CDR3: CASSQTGGLSSGELFF
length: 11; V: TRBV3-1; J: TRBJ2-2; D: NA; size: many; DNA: TGTGCCAGCAGTTCCTACGGGGAGCTGTTTTTT; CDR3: CASSSYGELFF
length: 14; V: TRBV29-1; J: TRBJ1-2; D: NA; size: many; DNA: TGCAGCGTTGAATTGACAGGAGGGGGCTATGGCTACACCTTC; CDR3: CSVELTGGGYGYTF
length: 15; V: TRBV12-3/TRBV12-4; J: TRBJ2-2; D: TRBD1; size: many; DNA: TGTGCCAGCAGGCTCCTCAAGGGGGCCGTCGGGGAGCTGTTTTTT; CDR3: CASRLLKGAVGELFF
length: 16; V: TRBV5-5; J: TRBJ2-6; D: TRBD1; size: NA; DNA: TGTGCCAGCAGCTTCGGACAGGGGGCAGGGGCCAACGTCCTGACTTTC; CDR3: CASSFGQGAGANVLTF
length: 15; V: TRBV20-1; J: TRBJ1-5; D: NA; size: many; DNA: TGCAGTGCTAGGGGCATGACAGTAAGCAATCAGCCCCAGCATTTT; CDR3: CSARGMTVSNQPQHF
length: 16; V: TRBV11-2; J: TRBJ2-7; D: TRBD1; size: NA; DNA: TGTGCCAGCAGCCTTGCCCGGGACAGGGTTTCCTACGAGCAGTACTTC; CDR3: CASSLARDRVSYEQYF
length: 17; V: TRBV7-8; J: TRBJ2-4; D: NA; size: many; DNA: TGTGCCAGCAGCTTAGCGCCGGGTCGGGTAGCCAAAAACATTCAGTACTTC; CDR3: CASSLAPGRVAKNIQYF
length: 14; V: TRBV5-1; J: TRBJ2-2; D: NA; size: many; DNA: TGCGCCAGCAGCTTGGTTTCGGAAACCGGGGAGCTGTTTTTT; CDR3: CASSLVSETGELFF
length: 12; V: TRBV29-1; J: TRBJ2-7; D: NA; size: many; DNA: TGCAGCGTTGGCCGAAGCGTCTACGAGCAGTACTTC; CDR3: CSVGRSVYEQYF
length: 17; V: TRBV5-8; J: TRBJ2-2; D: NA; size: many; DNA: TGTGCCAGCAGCTTAAGCTTTGGGCCAACGAACACCGGGGAGCTGTTTTTT; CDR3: CASSLSFGPTNTGELFF
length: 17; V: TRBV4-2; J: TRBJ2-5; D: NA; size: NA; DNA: TGTGCCAGCAGCCAAGACCTCAGCAGGGCTGTGAGTGAGACCCAGTACTTC; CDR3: CASSQDLSRAVSETQYF
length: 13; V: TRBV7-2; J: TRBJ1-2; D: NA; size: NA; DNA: TGTGCCAGCAGCTTAGGCGGACACCCCGGCTACACCTTC; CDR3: CASSLGGHPGYTF
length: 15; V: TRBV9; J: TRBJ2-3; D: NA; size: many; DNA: TGTGCCAGCACTCATAGATGGGCAGTAACAGATACGCAGTATTTT; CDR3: CASTHRWAVTDTQYF
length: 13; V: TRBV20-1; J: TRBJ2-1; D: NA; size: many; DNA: TGCAGTGCTCCCGGGACGGATTATCAATCGGGGTTCTTC; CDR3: CSAPGTDYQSGFF
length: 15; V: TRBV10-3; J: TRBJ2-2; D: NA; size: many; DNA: TGTGCCATCAGTGACCGGGGTTCGAACACCGGGGAGCTGTTTTTT; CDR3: CAISDRGSNTGELFF
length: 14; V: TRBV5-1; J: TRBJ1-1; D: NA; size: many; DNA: TGCGCCAGCAGCACGGGCCCCGGATCCCCTGAAGCTTTCTTT; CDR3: CASSTGPGSPEAFF
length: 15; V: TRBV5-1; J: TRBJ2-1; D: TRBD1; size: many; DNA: TGCGCCAGCAGCTTGGAAGGACAGGGATTTGGGGAGCAGTTCTTC; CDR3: CASSLEGQGFGEQFF
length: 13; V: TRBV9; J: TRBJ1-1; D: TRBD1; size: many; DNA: TGTGCCAGCAGCGGCTCTACAGGGGTTCGAGCTTTCTTT; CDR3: CASSGSTGVRAFF